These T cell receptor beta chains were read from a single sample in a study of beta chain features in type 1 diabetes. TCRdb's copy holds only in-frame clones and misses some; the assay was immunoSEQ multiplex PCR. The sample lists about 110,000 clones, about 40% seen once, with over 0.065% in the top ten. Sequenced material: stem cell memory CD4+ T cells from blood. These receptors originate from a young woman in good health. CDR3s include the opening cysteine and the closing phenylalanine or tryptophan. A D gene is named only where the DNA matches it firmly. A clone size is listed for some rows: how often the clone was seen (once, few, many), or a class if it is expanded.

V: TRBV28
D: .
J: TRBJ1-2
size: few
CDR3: CASSSPANYGYTF
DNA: TGTGCCAGCAGTTCCCCGGCTAACTATGGCTACACCTTC

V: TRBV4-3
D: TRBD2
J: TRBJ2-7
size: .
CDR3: CASSQHAGGLAGGGSGEQYF
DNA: TGCGCCAGCAGCCAACACGCGGGTGGACTAGCGGGAGGCGGTAGCGGGGAGCAGTACTTC

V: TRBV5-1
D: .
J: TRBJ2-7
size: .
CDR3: CASTRGSSGFAYEQYF
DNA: TGCGCCAGCACCCGGGGGTCCTCGGGATTTGCGTACGAGCAGTACTTC

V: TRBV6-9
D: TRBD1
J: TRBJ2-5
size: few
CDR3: CASSISPGQGLGQETQYF
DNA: TGTGCCAGCAGTATCTCGCCGGGACAGGGTTTGGGCCAAGAGACCCAGTACTTC

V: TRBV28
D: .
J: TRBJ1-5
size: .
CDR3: CASRPTDRSRQPQHF
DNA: TGTGCCAGCAGACCAACCGACAGATCTCGTCAGCCCCAGCATTTT

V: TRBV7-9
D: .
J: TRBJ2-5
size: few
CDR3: CASTKDSQETQYF
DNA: TGTGCCAGCACCAAGGACAGCCAAGAGACCCAGTACTTC

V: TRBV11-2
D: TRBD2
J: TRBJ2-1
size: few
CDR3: CASSVLLAGSNEQFF
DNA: TGTGCCAGCAGCGTATTACTAGCGGGTAGCAATGAGCAGTTCTTC

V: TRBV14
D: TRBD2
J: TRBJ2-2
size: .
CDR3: CASSRDYPNTGELFF
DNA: TGTGCCAGCAGCCGGGACTATCCTAACACCGGGGAGCTGTTTTTT

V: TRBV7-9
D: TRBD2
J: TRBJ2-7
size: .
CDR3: CASSSGTSNEQYF
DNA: TGTGCCAGCAGCTCCGGGACTAGTAACGAGCAGTACTTC

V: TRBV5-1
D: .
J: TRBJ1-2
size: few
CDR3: CASSPRTVGDGYTF
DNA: TGCGCCAGCAGCCCCCGGACTGTGGGTGATGGCTACACCTTC

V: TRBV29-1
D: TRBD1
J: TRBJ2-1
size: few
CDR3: CSAGQGSGEQFF
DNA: TGCAGCGCAGGACAGGGGAGCGGTGAGCAGTTCTTC

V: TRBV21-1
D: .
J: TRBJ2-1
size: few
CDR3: CASHRSSYNEQFF
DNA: TGTGCCAGCCACCGGAGCTCCTACAATGAGCAGTTCTTC

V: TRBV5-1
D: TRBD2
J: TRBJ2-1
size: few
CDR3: CASSLVSGRANEQFF
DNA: TGCGCCAGCAGCTTGGTTAGCGGGAGGGCCAATGAGCAGTTCTTC

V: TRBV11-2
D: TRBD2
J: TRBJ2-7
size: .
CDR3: CASSRRLATYEQYF
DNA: TGTGCCAGCAGCCGCCGACTAGCTACCTACGAGCAGTACTTC

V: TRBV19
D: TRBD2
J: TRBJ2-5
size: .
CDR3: CASKSSGLVETQYF
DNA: TGTGCCAGTAAGTCTAGCGGCTTAGTGGAGACCCAGTACTTC

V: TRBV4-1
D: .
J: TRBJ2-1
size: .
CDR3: CASSIPGSYNEQFF
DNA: TGCGCCAGCAGCATTCCGGGATCCTACAATGAGCAGTTCTTC

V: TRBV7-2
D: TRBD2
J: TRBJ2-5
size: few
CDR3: CASILLVGLAGETQYF
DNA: TGTGCCAGCATTCTCCTTGTGGGACTAGCGGGGGAGACCCAGTACTTC

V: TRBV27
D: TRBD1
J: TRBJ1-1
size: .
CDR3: CASSLYFQGAGVATEAFF
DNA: TGTGCCAGCAGTTTATACTTCCAGGGGGCAGGGGTGGCCACTGAAGCTTTCTTT

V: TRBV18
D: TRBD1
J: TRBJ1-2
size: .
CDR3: CASSPPRRQGQFNYGYTF
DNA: TGTGCCAGCTCACCACCTCGACGACAGGGGCAGTTTAACTATGGCTACACCTTC

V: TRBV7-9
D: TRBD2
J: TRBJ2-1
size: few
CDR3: CASSFRLAGVNEQFF
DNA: TGTGCCAGCAGCTTTAGGCTAGCGGGTGTGAATGAGCAGTTCTTC

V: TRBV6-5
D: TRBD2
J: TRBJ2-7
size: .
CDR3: CASGTSGSYEQYF
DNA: TGTGCCAGCGGCACTAGCGGGTCCTACGAGCAGTACTTC

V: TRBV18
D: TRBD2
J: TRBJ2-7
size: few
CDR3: CASSPPVIAGGYLYEQYF
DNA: TGTGCCAGCTCACCACCGGTAATAGCGGGAGGGTATCTCTACGAGCAGTACTTC

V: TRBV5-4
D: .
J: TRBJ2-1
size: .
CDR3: CASSLRLRTGDGEQFF
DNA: TGTGCCAGCAGCTTAAGGTTACGGACGGGGGACGGTGAGCAGTTCTTC

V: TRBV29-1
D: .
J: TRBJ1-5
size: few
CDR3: CSVEAGPNQPQHF
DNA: TGCAGCGTTGAGGCAGGGCCCAATCAGCCCCAGCATTTT

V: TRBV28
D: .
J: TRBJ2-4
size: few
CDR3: CASSFPLAKNIQYF
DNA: TGTGCCAGCAGTTTCCCATTAGCCAAAAACATTCAGTACTTC

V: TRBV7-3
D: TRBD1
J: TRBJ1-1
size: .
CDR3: CASRAGTGNTEAFF
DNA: TGTGCCAGCAGGGCCGGGACAGGGAACACTGAAGCTTTCTTT

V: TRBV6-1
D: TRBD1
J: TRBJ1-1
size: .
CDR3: CASRWDRGLDTEAFF
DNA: TGTGCCAGCAGATGGGACAGGGGGCTTGACACTGAAGCTTTCTTT